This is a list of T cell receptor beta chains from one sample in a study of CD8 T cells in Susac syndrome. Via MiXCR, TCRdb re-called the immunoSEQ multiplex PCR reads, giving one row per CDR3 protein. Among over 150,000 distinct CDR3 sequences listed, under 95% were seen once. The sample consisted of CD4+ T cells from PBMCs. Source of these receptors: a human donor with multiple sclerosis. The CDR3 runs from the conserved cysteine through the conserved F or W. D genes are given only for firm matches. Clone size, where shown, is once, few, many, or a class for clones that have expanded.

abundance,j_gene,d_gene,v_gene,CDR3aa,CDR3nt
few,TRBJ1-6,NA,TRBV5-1,CASSPAEGEEYSPLHF,TGCGCCAGCAGTCCGGCGGAGGGAGAGGAGTATTCACCCCTCCACTTT
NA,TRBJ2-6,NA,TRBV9,CASSVATGAGANVLTF,TGTGCCAGCAGCGTAGCTACAGGAGCTGGGGCCAACGTCCTGACTTTC
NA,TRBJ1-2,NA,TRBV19,CASSPWQSNYGYTF,TGTGCCAGTAGTCCCTGGCAGAGCAACTATGGCTACACCTTC
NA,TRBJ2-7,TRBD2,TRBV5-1,CASSSSGLASYEQYF,TGCGCCAGCAGCTCCTCGGGACTAGCCTCCTACGAGCAGTACTTC
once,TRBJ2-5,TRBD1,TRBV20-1,CSASPQGAWETQYF,TGCAGTGCTAGCCCACAGGGGGCCTGGGAGACCCAGTACTTC
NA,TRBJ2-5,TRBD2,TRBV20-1,CSARGLAGGPETQYF,TGCAGTGCTAGGGGACTAGCGGGAGGGCCTGAGACCCAGTACTTC
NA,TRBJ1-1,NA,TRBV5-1,CASRMGGWDTEAFF,TGCGCCAGCAGAATGGGGGGCTGGGACACTGAAGCTTTCTTT
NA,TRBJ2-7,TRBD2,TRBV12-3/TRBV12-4,CASSLAGGVHEQYF,TGTGCCAGCAGCTTAGCGGGAGGAGTCCACGAGCAGTACTTC
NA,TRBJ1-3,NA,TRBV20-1,CSATPGTLSGNTIYF,TGCAGTGCCACCCCCGGGACACTCTCTGGAAACACCATATATTTT
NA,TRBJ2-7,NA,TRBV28,CASSLGAAGTYEQYF,TGTGCCAGCAGTTTAGGAGCGGCAGGAACCTACGAGCAGTACTTC
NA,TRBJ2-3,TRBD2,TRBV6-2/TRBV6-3,CASSYHGLAGGPWQYF,TGTGCCAGCAGTTACCACGGACTAGCGGGAGGCCCTTGGCAGTATTTT
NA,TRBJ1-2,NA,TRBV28,CASSARWGYTF,TGTGCCAGCTCAGCGAGGTGGGGCTACACCTTC
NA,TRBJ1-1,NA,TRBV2,CASSLGGPMNTEAFF,TGTGCCAGCAGCCTCGGTGGACCTATGAACACTGAAGCTTTCTTT
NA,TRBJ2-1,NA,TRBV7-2,CASSRTFSSYNEQFF,TGTGCCAGCAGCCGGACTTTTAGCTCCTACAATGAGCAGTTCTTC
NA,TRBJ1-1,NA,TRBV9,CASSVGGGDTEAFF,TGTGCCAGCAGCGTAGGAGGAGGGGACACTGAAGCTTTCTTT
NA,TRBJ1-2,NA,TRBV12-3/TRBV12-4,CASKSGRGFGYTF,TGTGCCAGCAAATCCGGGCGGGGGTTCGGCTACACCTTC
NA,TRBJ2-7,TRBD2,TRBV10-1,CASSELAATGEQYF,TGCGCCAGCAGTGAACTAGCGGCCACGGGGGAGCAGTACTTC
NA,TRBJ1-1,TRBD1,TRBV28,CASSIPQGAGDTEAFF,TGTGCCAGCAGTATACCTCAGGGGGCAGGGGACACTGAAGCTTTCTTT
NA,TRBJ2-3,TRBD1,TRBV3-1,CASSPRRQGRTDTQYF,TGTGCCAGCAGCCCAAGGCGACAGGGCCGCACAGATACGCAGTATTTT
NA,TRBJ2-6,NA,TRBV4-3,CASSQGGGANVLTF,TGCGCCAGCAGCCAGGGTGGTGGGGCCAACGTCCTGACTTTC
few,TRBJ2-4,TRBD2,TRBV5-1,CASSPEREGDIQYF,TGCGCCAGCAGTCCCGAGCGGGAGGGGGACATTCAGTACTTC
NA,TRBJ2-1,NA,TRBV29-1,CSICKGSYNEQFF,TGCAGTATATGTAAGGGCTCCTACAATGAGCAGTTCTTC
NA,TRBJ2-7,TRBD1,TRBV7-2,CASSLMGQGPYEQYF,TGTGCCAGCAGCTTAATGGGACAGGGCCCCTACGAGCAGTACTTC
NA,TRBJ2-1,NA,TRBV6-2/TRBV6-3,CASSYSAGVYISYNEQFF,TGTGCCAGCAGTTACTCAGCCGGGGTTTACATCTCCTACAATGAGCAGTTCTTC
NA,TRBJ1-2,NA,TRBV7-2,CASSSDSRNYGYTF,TGTGCCAGCAGCTCAGACAGCCGTAACTATGGCTACACCTTC
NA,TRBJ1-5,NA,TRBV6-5,CASSYYPNQPQHF,TGTGCCAGCAGTTACTACCCCAATCAGCCCCAGCATTTT
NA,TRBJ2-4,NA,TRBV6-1,CASSEALRGSKNIQYF,TGTGCCAGCAGTGAAGCGCTTCGGGGGTCCAAAAACATTCAGTACTTC
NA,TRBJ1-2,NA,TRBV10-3,CANSGRDNYGYTF,TGTGCCAACTCAGGACGGGATAACTATGGCTACACCTTC
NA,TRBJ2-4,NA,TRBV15,CATSRDKYTQYF,TGTGCCACCAGCAGAGATAAGTACACTCAGTACTTC
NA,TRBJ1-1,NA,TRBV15,CATSVQQGGTEAFF,TGTGCCACCAGCGTTCAGCAAGGAGGGACTGAAGCTTTCTTT
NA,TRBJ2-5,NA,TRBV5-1,CASSLGGGLTAQETQYF,TGCGCCAGCAGCTTGGGAGGTGGACTAACAGCACAAGAGACCCAGTACTTC
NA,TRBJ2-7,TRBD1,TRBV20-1,CSASSRTGSSYEQYF,TGCAGTGCCTCGTCCCGGACAGGGAGCTCCTACGAGCAGTACTTC
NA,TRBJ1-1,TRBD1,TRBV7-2,CASIISGRGRTEAFF,TGTGCCAGCATCATTTCAGGAAGGGGGCGAACTGAAGCTTTCTTT
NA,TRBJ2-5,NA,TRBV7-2,CASSLPGAGAPPQYF,TGTGCCAGCAGCCTCCCGGGTGCGGGGGCCCCCCCACAGTACTTC
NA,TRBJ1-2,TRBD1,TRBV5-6,CASSGGTVPPYGYTF,TGTGCCAGCAGCGGGGGGACAGTTCCCCCCTATGGCTACACCTTC
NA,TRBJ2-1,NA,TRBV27,CASSLSPQPYNEQFF,TGTGCCAGCAGTTTATCCCCTCAACCTTACAATGAGCAGTTCTTC
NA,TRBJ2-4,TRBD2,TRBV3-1,CASSRTLGLGAGDIQYF,TGTGCCAGCAGCCGGACATTAGGACTTGGTGCGGGGGACATTCAGTACTTC
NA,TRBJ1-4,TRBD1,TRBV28,CASTISQGAYEKLFF,TGTGCCAGCACTATATCACAGGGGGCATATGAAAAACTGTTTTTT
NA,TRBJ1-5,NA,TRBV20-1,CSASDGSNQPQHF,TGCAGTGCGAGTGACGGTAGCAATCAGCCCCAGCATTTT
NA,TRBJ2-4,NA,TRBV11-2,CATREGAGHIQYF,TGTGCAACGAGGGAGGGGGCCGGACACATTCAGTACTTC